Following are 31 T cell receptor beta chains from one sample sequenced in a study of T cells expressing NK-cell markers. Reprocessing the 5' RACE reads, TCRdb reports a single entry for every CDR3 protein and omits DNA. The listing records about 300,000 distinct CDR3 sequences. Sequenced sample: blood T cells: a sorted CD56 or NKG2C T cell subset, CD4+ or CD8+ T cells, or bulk PBMC T cells (not recorded which). These receptors all come from a woman aged 18-70 years in good health.

The chain joins TRBV4-2 to TRBJ2-7; TCRdb returns TRBD2, unconfirmable since there is no DNA. The CDR3 is 16 residues long. From germline, CDR1 is LGHNA and CDR2 YNFKEQ. CDR3 in amino acids: CASSPFLAGVTYEQYF.

CDR3 protein: CASSLYNSYEQYF. The chain links TRBV7-2 to TRBJ2-7. CDR1 and CDR2 (germline): SGHTA, FQGNSA. CDR3 length equals 13 residues.

V gene TRBV12-3 or TRBV12-4 combines with J gene TRBJ2-7; checking the TCRdb D call of TRBD2 is not possible without DNA. The CDR3 length is 14 residues. CDR3 sequence: CASSLVADGYEQYF.

The V call is TRBV3-1, the J call TRBJ2-3. Germline CDR1 LGHDT, CDR2 YNNKEL (reference sequence). The CDR3 is 12 residues long. CDR3 in amino acids: CASSRHTDTQYF.

This chain uses TRBV20-1 with TRBJ2-1. CDR1 is DFQATT, CDR2 SNEGSKA, per germline (reference sequence). The CDR3 runs 12 residues. The chain's CDR3 is CSAPYSGGEQFF.

This chain connects TRBV7-2 to TRBJ2-3; checking the TCRdb D call of TRBD1 is not possible without DNA. Germline V gene sequence: CDR1 SGHTA, CDR2 FQGNSA. The CDR3 totals 13 residues. CDR3 loop: CASSTGGTDTQYF.

The chain links TRBV2 to TRBJ1-1; the D call from TCRdb, TRBD1, cannot be confirmed without DNA. The germline V gene has CDR1 SNHLY and CDR2 FYNNEI. This CDR3 comprises 15 residues. CDR3 amino acids: CASSRSIGGNTEAFF.

The CDR3 protein is CASSPSLSGVMDEQFF. The chain uses TRBV18 and TRBJ2-1; TCRdb calls TRBD2, which cannot be checked without DNA. The CDR3 totals 16 residues. Germline V gives CDR1 KGHSH, CDR2 LQKENI.

The genes are TRBV3-1 and TRBJ2-5; TCRdb lists TRBD2, though no DNA is available to test this call. Germline V gene lookup returns CDR1 LGHDT and CDR2 YNNKEL (reference sequence). The CDR3 runs to 14 residues. CDR3 protein: CASSLRDAGETQYF.

The V and J genes are TRBV28 and TRBJ1-6; the TCRdb call, TRBD1, lacks DNA for checking. The germline gives CDR1 MDHEN, CDR2 SYDVKM. CDR3 length equals 15 residues. This chain's CDR3 is CASSQDRGNNSPLHF. Full variable domain (missing parts from reference TRBV28 and TRBJ1-6): DVKVTQSSRYLVKRTGEKVFLECVQDMDHENMFWYRQDPGLGLRLIYFSYDVKMKEKGDIPEGYSVSREKKERFSLILESASTNQTSMYLCASSQDRGNNSPLHFGNGTRLTVT.

CDR3 in amino acids: CAWSVRSGPDEKLFF. The V call is TRBV30, the J call TRBJ1-4; no DNA is available, so the TRBD1 call from TCRdb remains unchecked. This CDR3 is 15 amino acids long. Germline lookup yields CDR1 GTSNPN and CDR2 SVGIG (reference sequence).

The chain employs TRBV12-3 or TRBV12-4 and TRBJ1-5; TCRdb indicates TRBD1, and absent DNA this call remains unverified. This CDR3 has 18 amino acids. This CDR3 is CASSSRLGTGTGNQPQHF.

The chain has TRBV10-3 and TRBJ2-3; TCRdb proposes TRBD1, but this gene call is untestable without DNA. Germline values: CDR1 ENHRY, CDR2 SYGVKD. The CDR3 has 14 amino acids. The CDR3 here is CATQRGGFSDTQYF.

The chain employs TRBV12-3 or TRBV12-4 and TRBJ1-5. CDR3 length: 15 amino acids. CDR3 residues: CASSLGAYSNQPQHF.

CDR3 amino acids: CASSLGGGIDTQYF. V and J are TRBV12-3 or TRBV12-4 and TRBJ2-3; TCRdb outputs TRBD1, but without DNA this stays unchecked. This CDR3 spans 14 amino acids.

The chain uses TRBV29-1 and TRBJ2-5; TCRdb's assignment of TRBD2 cannot be checked, as there is no DNA. This CDR3 is 13 amino acids long. Germline V gives CDR1 SQVTM, CDR2 ANQGSEA. CDR3 protein: CSGDRDYGKTQYF.

This chain links TRBV5-1 with TRBJ2-7; there is no DNA to check the TCRdb D call of TRBD1. The germline V gene encodes CDR1 SGHRS and CDR2 YFSETQ. The CDR3 extends over 16 amino acids. The CDR3 loop is CASSLTPGDRTYEQYF.

V is TRBV20-1 and J is TRBJ2-5; there is no DNA to check the TCRdb D call of TRBD1. Germline CDR1 and CDR2: DFQATT and SNEGSKA (reference sequence). This CDR3 has 12 amino acids. CDR3 sequence reads: CSARWRGVSQYF.

The CDR3 region is CASSRRKGGKATNEKLFF. The chain recombines TRBV12-3 or TRBV12-4 with TRBJ1-4; absent DNA, TCRdb's TRBD1 call cannot be checked. This CDR3 region has 18 residues.

The chain uses TRBV5-1 and TRBJ2-3. The V gene's germline CDR1 is SGHRS and CDR2 YFSETQ. The CDR3 runs to 13 residues. CDR3: CASKKESTDTQYF.

This chain connects TRBV5-1 to TRBJ2-4; the D gene TCRdb calls, TRBD1, cannot be checked with no DNA. From germline, CDR1 is SGHRS and CDR2 YFSETQ. The CDR3 length is 16 residues. CDR3 protein: CASSLLGDLAKNIQYF.

The gene calls are TRBV5-1 and TRBJ2-1; TCRdb reports TRBD1, a call that lacks DNA to check it against. This CDR3 region has 15 residues. Germline V gene data show CDR1 as SGHRS and CDR2 as YFSETQ. CDR3 loop: CASSPQGGSYNEQFF.

The rearrangement uses TRBV7-2 and TRBJ2-5; the TCRdb D gene call, TRBD1, has no DNA to confirm it. This CDR3 has 15 amino acids. Germline V gene sequence: CDR1 SGHTA, CDR2 FQGNSA. CDR3 region: CASSPGGGTKETQYF.

The rearrangement joins TRBV9 to TRBJ1-2. The CDR3 is made up of 16 amino acids. Germline loops: CDR1 SGDLS, CDR2 YYNGEE. The CDR3 reads CASSVGGQQSDYGYTF.

The chain has TRBV6-2 or TRBV6-3 and TRBJ2-2. The CDR3 totals 18 residues. Per germline, CDR1 MNHEY and CDR2 SVGEGT. The CDR3 loop reads CASSYTHWVLPNTGELFF.

The chain carries TRBV6-1 and TRBJ2-1; there is no DNA to check the TCRdb D call of TRBD2. The CDR3 contains 16 residues. Germline CDR1 MNHNS, CDR2 SASEGT. The CDR3 region is CASRTLSGASYNEQFF.

This chain links TRBV7-2 with TRBJ2-1; TCRdb names TRBD2, which stays unverified in the absence of DNA. The germline V gene has CDR1 SGHTA and CDR2 FQGNSA. The CDR3 is made up of 16 amino acids. CDR3 amino acids: CASSFSSGSSYNEQFF.

The V gene is TRBV5-4, the J gene TRBJ1-4. The CDR3 sequence is 14 residues long. Germline loops: CDR1 SGHNT, CDR2 YYREEE (reference sequence). The CDR3 sequence: CASSLESRAEKLFF.

The chain couples TRBV5-1 to TRBJ2-7; no DNA is available, so the TRBD1 call from TCRdb remains unchecked. The CDR3 consists of 15 residues. The V gene's germline CDR1 is SGHRS and CDR2 YFSETQ. CDR3 in amino acids: CASRSSGTGGGEQYF.

The chain links TRBV20-1 to TRBJ1-1; the TRBD1 assignment by TCRdb is unverifiable without DNA. CDR3 length: 14 residues. The germline V gene has CDR1 DFQATT and CDR2 SNEGSKA (reference sequence). Here the CDR3 reads CSASSLQGHTEAFF.

This rearrangement joins TRBV4-3 to TRBJ2-5; TCRdb calls TRBD2, which cannot be checked without DNA. Germline CDR1 LGHNA, CDR2 YSLEER. CDR3 size: 15 residues. The CDR3 sequence: CASSQLAGNQETQYF.